These 32 T cell receptor beta chains share one sample of origin, sequenced in a study of PD-L1 blockade in urothelial cancer. As for time point: pretreatment peripheral blood. Repertoires were generated with immunoSEQ multiplex PCR, while TCRdb's copy carries only in-frame clones and drops some. The table records tens of thousands of clones, 87% of them present only once. Specimen: PBMCs, collected around atezolizumab (anti-PD-L1) treatment. These receptors were obtained from a woman aged 55-69 years with urothelial cancer.

The chain employs TRBV7-3 and TRBJ2-1; the match to TRBD2 covers 8 bases. Germline CDR1 is SGHTA and CDR2 is FQGTGA. The CDR3 has 15 residues. Trimming took 4 bases from V and 9 from J; bases not matched to a gene: 11. CDR3: CASSSSHGGAVEQFF. The CDR3, as DNA: TGTGCCAGCAGCTCGTCTCACGGGGGGGCCGTTGAGCAGTTCTTC.

In DNA form, the CDR3 reads TGTGCCAGCAGCTCGGGCACAGATACGCAGTATTTT. It specifies CASSSGTDTQYF. The chain combines TRBV5-4 with TRBJ2-3, with unresolved D. CDR1 SGHNT and CDR2 YYREEE come from the germline V gene (reference sequence). The germline V and J ends were trimmed by 3 bases and 1 base, with 3 bases remaining between them. The CDR3 has 12 amino acids.

Written as DNA, the CDR3 is TGTGCCAGCAGCTTGGATGCGGGAAACACCATATATTTT. Its protein product is CASSLDAGNTIYF. This chain uses TRBV5-4 with TRBJ1-3, with unresolved D. V was clipped by 0 bases and J by 4 bases, with 5 bases between them. The CDR3 spans 13 residues. Germline CDR1 is SGHNT and CDR2 is YYREEE (reference sequence).

V usage is TRBV19 and J usage is TRBJ2-7; 10 nucleotides align to TRBD1. The CDR3 totals 15 residues. Germline V gene data show CDR1 as LNHDA and CDR2 as SQIVND (reference sequence). V shed 3 bases, J shed 5 bases, and the junction held 7 bases outside the gene matches. The CDR3 sequence is CASSIGTGTGDEQYF. The CDR3 bases are TGTGCCAGTAGTATCGGGACCGGGACAGGGGACGAGCAGTACTTC. The variable domain in full, with the rest retrieved from reference TRBV19 and TRBJ2-7, is DGGITQSPKYLFRKEGQNVTLSCEQNLNHDAMYWYRQDPGQGLRLIYYSQIVNDFQKGDIAEGYSVSREKKESFPLTVTSAQKNPTAFYLCASSIGTGTGDEQYFGPGTRLTVT.

The chain couples TRBV11-2 to TRBJ2-5, with D perhaps matching TRBD1 (6 bases). Trimming pared 2 bases from V and 5 bases from J, leaving 15 bases between. The CDR3 length is 15 residues. CDR1 is SGHAT, CDR2 FQNNGV, per germline. Here the CDR3 reads CASSLMVAGVETQYF. The CDR3, as DNA: TGTGCCAGCAGCTTAATGGTTGCAGGGGTCGAGACCCAGTACTTC.

The chain carries TRBV6-5 and TRBJ1-3, with D uncertain. The CDR3 sequence is 14 residues long. V lost 0 bases and J 7 bases, leaving 10 bases between the germline ends. CDR1 and CDR2 from the germline V gene are MNHEY and SVGAGI. The CDR3 protein is CASSYSRQSNTIYF. CDR3 nucleotide sequence: TGTGCCAGCAGTTACTCGAGGCAGTCTAACACCATATATTTT.

V is TRBV4-3 and J is TRBJ1-4, with D hard to call. From germline, CDR1 is LGHNA and CDR2 YSLEER. The CDR3 runs 14 residues. V lost 0 bases and J lost 7, with 9 bases in between. In nucleotides, the CDR3 is TGCGCCAGCAGCCAAGAAGGTGAGGCTGAAAAACTGTTTTTT. This gives the protein CASSQEGEAEKLFF.

The chain couples TRBV9 to TRBJ2-1; D remains ambiguous. This CDR3 is 13 amino acids long. Germline CDR1 SGDLS, CDR2 YYNGEE. V gave up 0 bases and J gave up 9 bases, with 10 bases separating them. This CDR3 is CASSVGGTIEQFF. Written as DNA, the CDR3 is TGTGCCAGCAGCGTAGGCGGTACTATTGAGCAGTTCTTC.

The chain uses TRBV9 and TRBJ1-1, with 7 bases fitting TRBD1. The trim removed 3 bases at V and 2 bases at J, leaving 4 bases unmatched. The CDR3 has 14 residues. Germline lookup yields CDR1 SGDLS and CDR2 YYNGEE. CDR3 nucleotide sequence: TGTGCCAGCAGCGAAACAGGGGTTAACACTGAAGCTTTCTTT. Protein sequence: CASSETGVNTEAFF.

This clone appeared a few times. This CDR3 is CASSIDLTGANSPLHF. CDR3 DNA: TGTGCCAGCAGCATCGACTTGACAGGGGCCAATTCACCCCTCCACTTT. The chain has TRBV2 and TRBJ1-6, with TRBD1 matching over 8 bases. CDR1 is SNHLY, CDR2 FYNNEI, per germline. The length of the CDR3 is 16 residues. V shed 6 bases and J 7 bases; nucleotides not matched to a gene: 11. Using reference TRBV2 and TRBJ1-6 for the parts outside the CDR3, the full variable domain is EPEVTQTPSHQVTQMGQEVILRCVPISNHLYFYWYRQILGQKVEFLVSFYNNEISEKSEIFDDQFSVERPDGSNFTLKIRSTKLEDSAMYFCASSIDLTGANSPLHFGNGTRLTVT.

The chain has TRBV21-1 and TRBJ2-1; the table's D call TRBD2 went unverified against the DNA. TRBV21-1 has pseudogene status. The CDR3 has 15 residues. The CDR3 nucleotides read TGTGCCAGCAGCAAAATCAGCGGGAGCTACAATGAGCAGTTCTTC. It is translated as CASSKISGSYNEQFF.

This clone occurred a few times. The chain couples TRBV6-4 to TRBJ2-1; D gene ambiguous. CDR1 is MRHNA, CDR2 SNTAGT, per germline. Trimming cost V 6 bases and J 0 bases, with 12 bases left between them. This CDR3 has 15 residues. CDR3 region: CASSAGESSYNEQFF. CDR3 sequence (DNA): TGTGCCAGCAGCGCCGGAGAAAGCTCCTACAATGAGCAGTTCTTC.

V usage is TRBV5-4 and J usage is TRBJ2-7; D possibly corresponds to TRBD1 (6 bases). The germline gives CDR1 SGHNT, CDR2 YYREEE (reference sequence). The CDR3 runs to 14 residues. With 2 bases removed from V and 3 bases from J, the gap between germline ends came to 12 bases. The CDR3 DNA reads TGTGCCAGCAGCTTCGGGACAAAAAGCTACGAGCAGTACTTC. The encoded protein is CASSFGTKSYEQYF.

The chain is built from TRBV5-8 and TRBJ2-1; TRBD2 aligns across 12 bases. V lost 3 bases, J lost 8 bases, and 6 bases stayed unmatched. This CDR3 contains 15 residues. Germline CDR1 and CDR2: SGHTS and YDEGEE. The CDR3 DNA is TGTGCCAGCAGCTCCCTGACTAGCGGGAGCTATGAGCAGTTCTTC. Residues: CASSSLTSGSYEQFF.

This clone has just one count. This chain links TRBV5-6 with TRBJ2-2; tentative D call: TRBD1 (6 bases). The CDR3 is 16 amino acids. V shed 1 base and J shed 2 bases, with 12 bases lying between them. The germline gives CDR1 SGHDT, CDR2 YYEEEE. The chain's CDR3 is CASSLPQGQNTGELFF. DNA for the CDR3: TGTGCCAGCAGCTTGCCCCAGGGGCAAAACACCGGGGAGCTGTTTTTT. The complete variable domain, with remaining parts taken from reference TRBV5-6 and TRBJ2-2, reads DAGVTQSPTHLIKTRGQQVTLRCSPKSGHDTVSWYQQALGQGPQFIFQYYEEEERQRGNFPDRFSGHQFPNYSSELNVNALLLGDSALYLCASSLPQGQNTGELFFGEGSRLTVL.

V and J are TRBV7-7 and TRBJ2-1; 13 bases line up with TRBD2. Per germline, CDR1 SSHAT and CDR2 FNYEAQ (reference sequence). V shed 4 bases, J shed 8 bases, and the junction held 5 bases outside the gene matches. This CDR3 spans 15 amino acids. The CDR3 DNA sequence: TGTGCCAGCAGCTCGGGACTAGCGGGACTTCATGAGCAGTTCTTC. Amino acids: CASSSGLAGLHEQFF.

This chain uses TRBV9 with TRBJ1-1; D is undetermined. CDR3 length: 14 residues. The V end was cut by 2 bases, the J end by 3 bases, with 11 bases between. Germline CDR1 reads SGDLS; CDR2 reads YYNGEE. The CDR3 region has the DNA TGTGCCAGCAGCGTTTTTGAGGTAGACACTGAAGCTTTCTTT. Residues: CASSVFEVDTEAFF. Looking up the rest from reference TRBV9 and TRBJ1-1 gives the full variable domain: DSGVTQTPKHLITATGQRVTLRCSPRSGDLSVYWYQQSLDQGLQFLIQYYNGEERAKGNILERFSAQQFPDLHSELNLSSLELGDSALYFCASSVFEVDTEAFFGQGTRLTVV.

The V call is TRBV10-3, the J call TRBJ2-2; 8 bases fit TRBD2. Losses at the gene ends were 2 bases for V and 1 base for J; bases not matched to a gene: 6. The CDR3 consists of 17 residues. CDR1 is ENHRY, CDR2 SYGVKD, per germline. The DNA for the CDR3 is TGTGCCATCAGTGAGGGCGGGGGGCGGAAGAACACCGGGGAGCTGTTTTTT. This gives the protein CAISEGGGRKNTGELFF.

CDR3 loop: CASSPELAGLNEQFF. The CDR3 DNA reads as TGTGCCAGCAGTCCTGAACTAGCGGGGCTCAATGAGCAGTTCTTC. The chain is built from TRBV6-5 and TRBJ2-1, with TRBD2 matching over 10 bases. Germline V CDR1 and CDR2: MNHEY, SVGAGI. The CDR3 is made up of 15 amino acids. V shed 5 bases, J shed 6 bases, and the junction held 7 bases outside the gene matches.

This clone came up a few times. CDR3 region: CASSEQAPSGNTIYF. The CDR3 DNA is TGTGCCAGCAGTGAACAGGCCCCCTCTGGAAACACCATATATTTT. This chain joins TRBV28 and TRBJ1-3, with a tentative D call TRBD1 (5 bases). Trimming took 5 bases from V and 0 from J, leaving 11 bases between them. Germline loops: CDR1 MDHEN, CDR2 SYDVKM. There are 15 residues in the CDR3. The whole variable domain, remainder taken from reference TRBV28 and TRBJ1-3, is DVKVTQSSRYLVKRTGEKVFLECVQDMDHENMFWYRQDPGLGLRLIYFSYDVKMKEKGDIPEGYSVSREKKERFSLILESASTNQTSMYLCASSEQAPSGNTIYFGEGSWLTVV.

This clone was counted between two and nine times. Additional DNA sequences in this sample encode the identical CDR3. The CDR3, as DNA: TGTGCCAGCTCACCACCCACAAATGAGCAGTTCTTC. This encodes CASSPPTNEQFF. The rearrangement uses TRBV18 and TRBJ2-1; D unclear. Trimming removed 0 bases at V and 7 bases at J, with 4 bases between. The CDR3 spans 12 residues. In germline, CDR1 is KGHSH, CDR2 LQKENI.

The table lists this clone with a few counts. The J gene is TRBJ2-1, the V gene TRBV7-2; 11 bases fit TRBD2. This CDR3 is 16 amino acids long. From germline, CDR1 is SGHTA and CDR2 FQGNSA. The J segment lost 8 bases and the V segment lost 1 base, leaving 7 bases of the junction unmatched. DNA for the CDR3: TGTGCCAGCAGCTTAGAGGTACTAGCGGGGGCGGATGAGCAGTTCTTC. It translates to CASSLEVLAGADEQFF.

The rearrangement joins TRBV7-2 to TRBJ1-2; 8 nucleotides line up with TRBD1. The germline CDR1 and CDR2 sequences are SGHTA and FQGNSA. This CDR3 is built from 14 residues. With V trimmed by 5 bases and J by 8 bases, 10 bases remained unmatched. The CDR3 spells CASSPDDRGRGYTF. Written as DNA, the CDR3 is TGTGCCAGCAGCCCCGACGACAGGGGCAGGGGCTACACCTTC.

This sequence joins TRBV7-2 and TRBJ1-3, with 7 nucleotides matching TRBD1. Trimming removed 5 bases from V and 2 bases from J; junction bases left unmatched: 3. The CDR3 covers 14 residues. CDR1 is SGHTA and CDR2 is FQGNSA in the germline V gene. DNA of the CDR3: TGTGCCAGCAGCCAGGGACAGCCTGGAAACACCATATATTTT. This translates into CASSQGQPGNTIYF.

The chain joins TRBV7-9 to TRBJ1-1, with a tentative D call TRBD1 (5 bases). The CDR3 covers 11 residues. Germline V gene lookup returns CDR1 SEHNR and CDR2 FQNEAQ (reference sequence). V was clipped by 5 bases and J by 11 bases, with 12 bases between them. CDR3: CASSPQARAFF. CDR3 in DNA: TGTGCCAGCAGCCCACAGGCCCGGGCTTTCTTT. Supplemented by reference TRBV7-9 and TRBJ1-1, the full variable domain reads DTGVSQNPRHKITKRGQNVTFRCDPISEHNRLYWYRQTLGQGPEFLTYFQNEAQLEKSRLLSDRFSAERPKGSFSTLEIQRTEQGDSAMYLCASSPQARAFFGQGTRLTVV.

V usage is TRBV5-1 and J usage is TRBJ2-1; D is perhaps TRBD2 (5 bases). V shed 4 bases and J shed 0 bases, with 5 bases lying between them. Germline-derived CDR1 and CDR2 are SGHRS and YFSETQ. The CDR3 is 13 amino acids. The CDR3 nucleotides read TGCGCCAGCAGCGGGAGCTCCTACAATGAGCAGTTCTTC. It translates to CASSGSSYNEQFF.

The V call is TRBV6-4, the J call TRBJ2-3; TRBD1 might be the D (6 bases). Germline assignment: CDR1 MRHNA and CDR2 SNTAGT. The V and J ends lost 8 bases and 2 bases respectively, with 23 bases between them. The CDR3 extends over 17 amino acids. CDR3 sequence reads: CASYKRAGTSNTDTQYF. As DNA, the CDR3 is TGTGCCAGCTATAAAAGAGCCGGGACAAGTAACACAGATACGCAGTATTTT.

The gene calls are TRBV5-1 and TRBJ2-3, with a possible D match to TRBD2 (5 bases). Germline lookup yields CDR1 SGHRS and CDR2 YFSETQ. The CDR3 length is 14 residues. V lost 0 bases and J lost 4, with 9 bases in between. In DNA, the CDR3 is TGCGCCAGCAGCTTGGGCGGGTTTCCAGATACGCAGTATTTT. Protein product: CASSLGGFPDTQYF.

The chain uses TRBV19 and TRBJ1-2; 10 bases are a match to TRBD1. The CDR3 spans 14 residues. Germline V gene data show CDR1 as LNHDA and CDR2 as SQIVND (reference sequence). V gave up 4 bases and J gave up 8 bases; unmatched junction bases: 7. The CDR3 loop is CASSTLTGGFGYTF. For the CDR3, the DNA is TGTGCCAGTAGTACTCTGACAGGGGGCTTCGGCTACACCTTC. The full variable domain, in which reference TRBV19 and TRBJ1-2 provide the parts outside the CDR3, is DGGITQSPKYLFRKEGQNVTLSCEQNLNHDAMYWYRQDPGQGLRLIYYSQIVNDFQKGDIAEGYSVSREKKESFPLTVTSAQKNPTAFYLCASSTLTGGFGYTFGSGTRLTVV.

The sample holds one count of this clone. This rearrangement joins TRBV2 to TRBJ2-2; TRBD2 agrees at 13 bases. Germline values: CDR1 SNHLY, CDR2 FYNNEI. J gave up 7 bases and V 2 bases, and 4 bases lay outside the gene matches. The CDR3 length is 16 residues. The CDR3, as DNA: TGTGCCAGCAGTGAAACTAGCGGGAGGGGTGGCGGGGAGCTGTTTTTT. This translates into CASSETSGRGGGELFF. Looking up the rest from reference TRBV2 and TRBJ2-2 gives the full variable domain: EPEVTQTPSHQVTQMGQEVILRCVPISNHLYFYWYRQILGQKVEFLVSFYNNEISEKSEIFDDQFSVERPDGSNFTLKIRSTKLEDSAMYFCASSETSGRGGGELFFGEGSRLTVL.

The chain links TRBV5-6 to TRBJ2-3; maybe TRBD2 (6 bases). The length of the CDR3 is 14 residues. Germline V gene lookup returns CDR1 SGHDT and CDR2 YYEEEE. The germline V and J ends were trimmed by 4 bases and 2 bases, with 11 bases remaining between them. CDR3 sequence: CASSEGLLTDTQYF. In DNA form, the CDR3 reads TGTGCCAGCAGCGAGGGACTTCTCACAGATACGCAGTATTTT.

The chain joins TRBV2 to TRBJ1-6, with 9 bases matching TRBD1. The V gene's germline CDR1 is SNHLY and CDR2 FYNNEI. The junction had 1 base not matched to a gene; V was cut back by 5 bases and J by 5 bases. CDR3 length: 14 amino acids. CDR3: CASSRQGDNSPLHF. Here the CDR3 DNA reads TGTGCCAGCAGTAGACAGGGGGATAATTCACCCCTCCACTTT.